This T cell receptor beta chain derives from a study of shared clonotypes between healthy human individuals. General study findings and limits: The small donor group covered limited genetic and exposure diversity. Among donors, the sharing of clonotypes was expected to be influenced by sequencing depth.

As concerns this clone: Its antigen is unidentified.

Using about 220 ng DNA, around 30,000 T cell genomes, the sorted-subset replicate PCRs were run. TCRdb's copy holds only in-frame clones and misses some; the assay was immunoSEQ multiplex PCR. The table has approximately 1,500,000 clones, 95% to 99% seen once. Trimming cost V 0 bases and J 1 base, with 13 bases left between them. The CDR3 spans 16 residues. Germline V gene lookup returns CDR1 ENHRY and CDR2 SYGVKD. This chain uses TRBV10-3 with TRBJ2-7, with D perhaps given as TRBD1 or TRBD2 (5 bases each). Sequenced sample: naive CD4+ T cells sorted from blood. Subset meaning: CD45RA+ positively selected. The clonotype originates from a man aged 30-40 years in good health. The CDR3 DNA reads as TGTGCCATCAGTGAGTCGAGGGGTCAAGATTCCTACGAGCAGTACTTC. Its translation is CAISESRGQDSYEQYF.